This TCR beta chain was identified during a study of blood T cell repertoires in COVID-19. At the level of the study: The United States, Italy and Spain supplied acute and convalescent COVID-19 samples. T cells, B-cell-depleted T cells, or PBMCs supplied cDNA or gDNA.

V was clipped by 2 bases and J by 3 bases, with 11 bases between them. The length of the CDR3 is 15 residues. Germline V CDR1 and CDR2: MDHEN, SYDVKM. In this sample, this clone turned up once. Under the authors' procedure: Reference gene primer amplification gave estimated nucleated cell counts. TCRdb's table, derived via immunoSEQ multiplex PCR, lists solely in-frame clones and lacks some. V, J and clone size are taken as reported in that table, and D and trimming were inferred from the DNA itself. The sample lists roughly 320,000 clones; 70% to 90% were seen once. Source material: peripheral blood. The clonotype originates from a man between 65 and 79 years old with acute or convalescent COVID-19. The chain employs TRBV28 and TRBJ1-5; possibly TRBD1 for D (6 bases). This CDR3 is CASSLTAGDNQPQHF. The CDR3 region has the DNA TGTGCCAGCAGTTTAACAGCAGGGGACAATCAGCCCCAGCATTTT. Together with reference TRBV28 and TRBJ1-5, the CDR3 gives the full variable domain: DVKVTQSSRYLVKRTGEKVFLECVQDMDHENMFWYRQDPGLGLRLIYFSYDVKMKEKGDIPEGYSVSREKKERFSLILESASTNQTSMYLCASSLTAGDNQPQHFGDGTRLSIL.